This T cell receptor (beta chain) was profiled in a study of molecular identifiers for immune sequencing clone quantification. The CDR3 spans 17 residues. Unmatched junction bases numbered 6, after V lost 0 bases and J lost 3 bases. Germline CDR1 is SGHAT and CDR2 is FQNNGV. Of note for this clonotype: Its antigen is as yet unknown.

Notes on the study in general: Clones with over 20 RNA copies captured over 97% of effector molecules but under 1% of naive ones. In a background of around 1 million naive cells, spiked Jurkat TCR RNA from one cell was reportedly detectable.

Sorting captured naive CD8 T cells as CD8+CD4-CCR7+CD45RA+. It was with previously described methods and listed TCR primers that bulk TCR libraries were made. TCRdb used MiXCR to reprocess the PCR reads, holding one entry per CDR3 protein. The sample has about 100,000 distinct CDR3 sequences; 35% are singletons. This rearrangement joins TRBV11-2 to TRBJ2-1, with TRBD2 identical over 9 bases. The source of this sequence is a human donor in good health. Some libraries in this study had Jurkat cell RNA spiked in. Sequencing used naive CD8+ T cells from blood, with Jurkat cell RNA spiked in. The sample's subset: FACS-sorted CD8+CD4-CCR7+CD45RA+ naive T cells. CDR3: CASSLDHLAGRYNEQFF. The CDR3 region has the DNA TGTGCCAGCAGCTTAGATCACCTAGCGGGGCGCTACAATGAGCAGTTCTTC.